The next 26 T cell receptor beta chains were all read from a single sample in a study of CD8 T cells in ankylosing spondylitis. TCRdb passed the 5' RACE reads through MiXCR, listing each CDR3 protein once. The sample includes approximately 300,000 distinct CDR3 sequences, about 20% seen only once; the top ten take under 8.5%. The sample was blood, either unsorted or a sorted T cell fraction (not recorded which). These receptors were obtained from a male donor with ankylosing spondylitis or in good health (not recorded which).

This clonotype has at least ten counts. The chain links TRBV18 to TRBJ2-3, with TRBD1 identical over 8 bases. V lost 0 bases and J lost 2; bases outside the gene matches: 4. This CDR3 region has 16 residues. Germline V gene lookup returns CDR1 KGHSH and CDR2 LQKENI. CDR3 nucleotide sequence: TGTGCCAGCTCACCACCAAGGACAGGGAACACAGATACGCAGTATTTT. This gives the protein CASSPPRTGNTDTQYF.

This chain connects TRBV12-3 or TRBV12-4 to TRBJ2-2; D remains ambiguous. The V and J ends lost 8 bases and 6 bases respectively, with 13 bases between them. CDR3 length: 13 residues. CDR3: CASYSRGSGELFF. The CDR3 DNA reads TGTGCCAGCTATTCCCGTGGGTCCGGGGAGCTGTTTTTT.

The chain recombines TRBV3-1 with TRBJ2-2, with a weak D call TRBD1 (5 bases). V gave up 3 bases and J gave up 5 bases, with 16 bases separating them. The CDR3 is 16 amino acids. CDR1 and CDR2 from the germline V gene are LGHDT and YNNKEL (reference sequence). The CDR3 sequence: CASSHGHHQWTGELFF. The CDR3 bases are TGTGCCAGCAGCCACGGACACCACCAGTGGACCGGGGAGCTGTTTTTT.

The V gene is TRBV27, the J gene TRBJ2-3, with 9 nucleotides matching TRBD1. The CDR3 is made up of 13 amino acids. V lost 9 bases, J lost 6 bases, and 7 bases stayed unmatched. Germline CDR1 reads MNHEY; CDR2 reads SMNVEV (reference sequence). The CDR3 reads CASGTGWADTQYF. CDR3 coding DNA: TGTGCCAGTGGGACAGGGTGGGCGGATACGCAGTATTTT.

This clonotype was observed a few times. V and J are TRBV12-3 or TRBV12-4 and TRBJ2-3; 9 bases are shared with TRBD2. V dropped 6 bases and J dropped 5; count of bases not matched to a gene: 9. This CDR3 is 15 amino acids long. CDR3 protein: CASSISGRGIDTQYF. CDR3 nucleotides: TGTGCCAGCAGCATTAGCGGGAGAGGAATAGATACGCAGTATTTT.

The rearrangement links TRBV4-1 to TRBJ2-1; 8 bases fit TRBD2. Per the germline V gene, CDR1 is MGHRA and CDR2 is YSYEKL. The CDR3 loop spans 15 amino acids. V lost 1 base to trimming and J lost 5 bases; unmatched junction nucleotides: 4. CDR3 sequence reads: CASSQVSGGDNEQFF. The CDR3 nucleotides are TGCGCCAGCAGCCAAGTCTCGGGAGGGGACAATGAGCAGTTCTTC.

This clonotype was detected a few times. J is TRBJ2-5 and V is TRBV6-5, with D maybe TRBD2 (7 bases). Germline assignment: CDR1 MNHEY and CDR2 SVGAGI. The V and J ends lost 2 bases and 1 base respectively, with 8 bases between them. The CDR3 contains 14 residues. The CDR3 protein is CASSYGGAQETQYF. CDR3 sequence (DNA): TGTGCCAGCAGTTACGGGGGGGCCCAAGAGACCCAGTACTTC.

Of note for this clonotype: Mismatch with germline at one junction end may stem from a read error. The chain joins TRBV7-2 to TRBJ2-1, with D tentatively TRBD2 (5 bases). CDR1 and CDR2 from the germline V gene are SGHTA and FQGNSA. This CDR3 is built from 12 residues. CDR3 DNA sequence: TGTGCCAGCAGCTTCGAAGCGGTCCGTTGGCTGTTC. Its protein product is CASSFEAVRWLF.

This chain links TRBV7-8 with TRBJ2-3; 8 bases match TRBD1. The CDR3 totals 16 residues. Germline V gene lookup returns CDR1 SGHVS and CDR2 FQNEAQ. V shed 1 base, J shed 4 bases, and the junction held 7 bases outside the gene matches. The CDR3 spells CASSLVRTGSPDTQYF. The CDR3 DNA reads as TGTGCCAGCAGCTTAGTCAGGACAGGGAGCCCAGATACGCAGTATTTT.

CDR3 bases: TGTGCCAGCAGTCCCGGACTAGGGACCGGGGAGCTGTTTTTT. This codes for CASSPGLGTGELFF. The genes are TRBV6-1 and TRBJ2-2, with TRBD2 matching over 7 bases. This CDR3 comprises 14 residues. J gave up 5 bases and V 5 bases, and 5 bases lay outside the gene matches. Germline loops: CDR1 MNHNS, CDR2 SASEGT.

This clonotype was observed a handful of times. The genes are TRBV20-1 and TRBJ1-2, with 8 bases aligning to TRBD1. The CDR3 extends over 15 amino acids. Germline loops: CDR1 DFQATT, CDR2 SNEGSKA (reference sequence). V dropped 1 base and J dropped 2; count of bases not matched to a gene: 6. CDR3 in amino acids: CSARAGQGWNYGYTF. For the CDR3, the DNA is TGCAGTGCTAGAGCTGGACAGGGCTGGAACTATGGCTACACCTTC.

The rearrangement links TRBV3-1 to TRBJ1-2, with a weak D call TRBD1 (5 bases). With 0 bases removed from V and 6 bases from J, the gap between germline ends came to 14 bases. The CDR3 consists of 15 residues. The germline V gene encodes CDR1 LGHDT and CDR2 YNNKEL (reference sequence). CDR3 DNA sequence: TGTGCCAGCAGCCAAGATACCCAGGGCATTAATGGCTACACCTTC. Encoded protein: CASSQDTQGINGYTF. Supplemented by reference TRBV3-1 and TRBJ1-2, the full variable domain reads DTAVSQTPKYLVTQMGNDKSIKCEQNLGHDTMYWYKQDSKKFLKIMFSYNNKELIINETVPNRFSPKSPDKAHLNLHINSLELGDSAVYFCASSQDTQGINGYTFGSGTRLTVV.

The table lists this clonotype with a few counts. The chain combines TRBV20-1 with TRBJ2-3; 12 bases fit TRBD2. Germline CDR1 is DFQATT and CDR2 is SNEGSKA (reference sequence). The CDR3 runs 16 residues. J was trimmed by 3 bases and V by 4 bases; bases with no gene match: 8. In DNA form, the CDR3 reads TGCAGTGCTAACTCGCTAGCGGGAGGGACAACAGATACGCAGTATTTT. It is translated as CSANSLAGGTTDTQYF.

This clonotype has just a few counts. The gene calls are TRBV5-1 and TRBJ2-1, with TRBD2 matching 7 bases. This CDR3 spans 14 amino acids. Per germline, CDR1 SGHRS and CDR2 YFSETQ. V shed 7 bases, J shed 6 bases, and the junction held 10 bases outside the gene matches. CDR3 sequence reads: CASAVGGGFNEQFF. The CDR3 nucleotides are TGCGCCAGCGCCGTGGGCGGGGGTTTCAATGAGCAGTTCTTC.

The chain links TRBV6-1 to TRBJ1-2; no clear D. This CDR3 contains 12 residues. V dropped 2 bases and J dropped 8 bases, with 9 bases sitting between them. CDR1 and CDR2 (germline): MNHNS, SASEGT. CDR3 sequence: CASSENVGGYTF. The CDR3 DNA sequence: TGTGCCAGCAGTGAAAATGTGGGGGGCTACACCTTC.

The V call is TRBV5-1, the J call TRBJ2-3, with 12 bases lining up with TRBD1. The germline V gene has CDR1 SGHRS and CDR2 YFSETQ. This CDR3 is 18 amino acids long. Unmatched junction bases numbered 8, after V lost 3 bases and J lost 0 bases. CDR3 bases: TGCGCCAGCAGCTGGGGGACAGGGGGCCCTACTAGCACAGATACGCAGTATTTT. Its protein is CASSWGTGGPTSTDTQYF.

This clonotype was recorded at least ten times. The rearrangement uses TRBV29-1 and TRBJ1-1; a possible D gene is TRBD1 (5 bases). There are 12 residues in the CDR3. The V and J ends lost 7 bases and 1 base respectively, with 10 bases between them. In germline, CDR1 is SQVTM, CDR2 ANQGSEA. The CDR3 loop is CSGTRANTEAFF. CDR3 in DNA: TGCAGCGGGACCAGGGCGAACACTGAAGCTTTCTTT.

This rearrangement joins TRBV7-2 to TRBJ2-1; D is possibly TRBD2 (5 bases). This CDR3 comprises 15 residues. V was trimmed by 5 bases and J by 11 bases, leaving 22 bases between them. The germline CDR1 and CDR2 sequences are SGHTA and FQGNSA. The CDR3 DNA follows: TGTGCCAGCAGCGAAGCGGCCGACCGGGGATATAAGCAGTTCTTC. This translates into CASSEAADRGYKQFF.

J is TRBJ2-5 and V is TRBV6-1; 9 nucleotides agree with TRBD1. V was clipped by 5 bases and J by 5 bases; unmatched bases: 3. The germline gives CDR1 MNHNS, CDR2 SASEGT. The CDR3 spans 13 residues. As DNA, the CDR3 is TGTGCCAGCAGTCGGACAGGGGTTGAGACCCAGTACTTC. This encodes CASSRTGVETQYF.

This clonotype was seen only once. The chain is built from TRBV5-1 and TRBJ2-1; a weak D match, TRBD2 (6 bases). Germline V lookup: CDR1 SGHRS, CDR2 YFSETQ. This CDR3 region has 17 residues. Trimming shortened V by 4 bases and J by 0 bases, and 17 bases separated the two germline ends. CDR3 residues: CASSPVRGISSYNEQFF. CDR3 in DNA: TGCGCCAGCAGCCCAGTCCGGGGGATAAGCTCCTACAATGAGCAGTTCTTC. Full variable domain (rest looked up from reference TRBV5-1 and TRBJ2-1): KAGVTQTPRYLIKTRGQQVTLSCSPISGHRSVSWYQQTPGQGLQFLFEYFSETQRNKGNFPGRFSGRQFSNSRSEMNVSTLELGDSALYLCASSPVRGISSYNEQFFGPGTRLTVL.

This clonotype was found once. The chain links TRBV28 to TRBJ2-1; 7 nucleotides line up with TRBD2. The V gene's germline CDR1 is MDHEN and CDR2 SYDVKM. V lost 10 bases to trimming and J lost 1 base; unmatched junction nucleotides: 16. This CDR3 spans 17 amino acids. CDR3 in amino acids: CATIKWASGLSYNEQFF. CDR3 bases: TGTGCCACCATCAAATGGGCTAGCGGATTGTCCTACAATGAGCAGTTCTTC.

V gene TRBV28 combines with J gene TRBJ1-5, with unresolved D. V was shortened by 5 bases and J by 3 bases, with 11 bases between the two germline ends. The germline gives CDR1 MDHEN, CDR2 SYDVKM. This CDR3 comprises 14 residues. The DNA of the CDR3 is TGTGCCAGCAGTGACCCCAGCAACAATCAGCCCCAGCATTTT. As protein: CASSDPSNNQPQHF.

The rearrangement uses TRBV10-3 and TRBJ2-1, with 9 bases matching TRBD2. V lost 11 bases to trimming and J lost 1 base; unmatched junction nucleotides: 12. Germline values: CDR1 ENHRY, CDR2 SYGVKD. The CDR3 runs 16 residues. Here the CDR3 reads CAVRGSGSKSYNEQFF. The DNA of the CDR3 is TGTGCCGTGAGGGGTAGCGGGAGTAAATCCTACAATGAGCAGTTCTTC.

The V call is TRBV5-5, the J call TRBJ1-2; D unresolved. The germline V and J ends were trimmed by 2 bases and 4 bases, with 15 bases remaining between them. The CDR3 contains 15 residues. Germline V lookup: CDR1 SGHKS, CDR2 YYEKEE (reference sequence). The CDR3: CASSLVASVGYGYTF. Written as DNA, the CDR3 is TGTGCCAGCAGCTTAGTCGCCAGTGTGGGCTATGGCTACACCTTC.

This clonotype was observed a handful of times. V and J are TRBV18 and TRBJ1-6; possible D gene TRBD1, 5 bases. CDR1 KGHSH and CDR2 LQKENI come from the germline V gene. V lost 4 bases and J lost 6, with 16 bases in between. This CDR3 spans 16 amino acids. The DNA for the CDR3 is TGTGCCAGCTCACGAGGACAAAGGGTGGTTAATTCACCCCTCCACTTT. This encodes CASSRGQRVVNSPLHF.

This clonotype showed up just a few times. This chain connects TRBV29-1 to TRBJ2-1; 9 bases align to TRBD2. From germline, CDR1 is SQVTM and CDR2 ANQGSEA. CDR3 length: 14 residues. V dropped 6 bases and J dropped 7; count of bases not matched to a gene: 10. The CDR3 here is CSVVAGGLGNEQFF. DNA for the CDR3: TGCAGCGTAGTGGCGGGGGGGCTGGGGAATGAGCAGTTCTTC.